This TCR beta chain was obtained from a study of graft-versus-host responses after intestinal transplantation. As for the study in general: Each recipient received a multivisceral, liver-intestinal, or isolated intestinal graft.

Whole-study findings and limits: GvH clones turned up in recipient marrow; some had shown up first in ileum or blood.

Repertoires were generated with immunoSEQ multiplex PCR, while TCRdb's copy carries only in-frame clones and drops some. Of approximately 8,200 clones listed, 93% are singletons. Germline V lookup: CDR1 SNHLY, CDR2 FYNNEI. V gave up 2 bases and J gave up 1 base, with 11 bases separating them. This CDR3 comprises 15 residues. A remark on this clone: Its antigen remains unidentified.

V and J are TRBV2 and TRBJ1-1, with D tentatively TRBD1 (5 bases). The receptor was derived from a human patient who received an intestinal transplant, so some T cells may come from the graft donor. The sample was PBMCs, taken 11 days after intestinal transplantation. The CDR3 DNA follows: TGTGCCAGCAGTGAATGGGGGGGAAGGAACACTGAAGCTTTCTTT. Translation gives CASSEWGGRNTEAFF.